This TCR beta chain was sequenced during a study of T cell changes during pregnancy in multiple sclerosis. Profiling relied on immunoSEQ multiplex PCR, and the TCRdb table lists in-frame clones only, not all of them. The sample lists roughly 40,000 clones; roughly 94% were seen once. The length of the CDR3 is 21 residues. This clonotype was sampled from a female donor with multiple sclerosis, enrolled in a pregnancy study. The sequencing used peripheral blood, collected in the third trimester of pregnancy. This chain links TRBV12-2 with TRBJ1-4; TRBD1 reflects the table's D call only, with no check against the DNA. TRBV12-2 is a listed pseudogene. CDR3 sequence reads: CASRVLPLTGSRRWGNEKLFF. The CDR3 nucleotides are TGTGCAAGTCGCGTCTTACCCTTAACAGGGAGTAGACGGTGGGGAAATGAAAAACTGTTTTTT.